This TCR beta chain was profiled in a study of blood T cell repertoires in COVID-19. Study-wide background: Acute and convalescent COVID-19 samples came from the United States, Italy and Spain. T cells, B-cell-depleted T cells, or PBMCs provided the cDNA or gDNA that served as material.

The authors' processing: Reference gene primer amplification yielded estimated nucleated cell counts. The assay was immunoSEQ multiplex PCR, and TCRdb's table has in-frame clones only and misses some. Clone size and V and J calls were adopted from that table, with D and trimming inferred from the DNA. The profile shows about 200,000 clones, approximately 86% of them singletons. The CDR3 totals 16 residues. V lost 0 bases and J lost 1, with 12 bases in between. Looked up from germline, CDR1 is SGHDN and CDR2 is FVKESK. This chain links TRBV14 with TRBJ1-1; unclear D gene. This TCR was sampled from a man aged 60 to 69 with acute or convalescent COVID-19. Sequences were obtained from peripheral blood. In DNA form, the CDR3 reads TGTGCCAGCAGCCAAGATCGCGGCTACCCGAACACTGAAGCTTTCTTT. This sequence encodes CASSQDRGYPNTEAFF.